The 22 T cell receptor beta chains given below trace back to one sample, sequenced in a study of control samples from healthy donors and cancer patients. Profiling relied on immunoSEQ multiplex PCR, and the TCRdb table lists in-frame clones only, not all of them. The sample carries about 160,000 clones, 96% recorded once. The sequenced sample was blood. The receptors were sampled from a woman in her twenties or thirties in good health.

The chain uses TRBV6-6 and TRBJ1-2; D is unclear. V was trimmed by 6 bases and J by 2 bases, leaving 10 bases between them. Germline CDR1 reads MNHNY; CDR2 reads SVGAGI (reference sequence). The CDR3 is 13 residues long. CDR3 region: CASSQDMNYGYTF. The CDR3 nucleotides read TGTGCCAGCAGCCAAGACATGAACTATGGCTACACCTTC.

V is TRBV19 and J is TRBJ1-5, with D maybe TRBD1 (5 bases). V was clipped by 7 bases and J by 0 bases, with 13 bases between them. This CDR3 has 15 residues. Germline CDR1 reads LNHDA; CDR2 reads SQIVND (reference sequence). CDR3 amino acids: CASIPGGHSNQPQHF. Here the CDR3 DNA reads TGTGCCAGTATCCCCGGGGGTCATAGCAATCAGCCCCAGCATTTT. Filled out from reference TRBV19 and TRBJ1-5, the complete variable domain reads DGGITQSPKYLFRKEGQNVTLSCEQNLNHDAMYWYRQDPGQGLRLIYYSQIVNDFQKGDIAEGYSVSREKKESFPLTVTSAQKNPTAFYLCASIPGGHSNQPQHFGDGTRLSIL.

The V call is TRBV5-4, the J call TRBJ1-2; tentative D call: TRBD1 (6 bases). CDR1 is SGHNT, CDR2 YYREEE, per germline (reference sequence). The V end was cut by 1 base, the J end by 3 bases, with 13 bases between. The CDR3 extends over 15 amino acids. The CDR3: CASSLSGTLYYGYTF. DNA of the CDR3: TGTGCCAGCAGCTTGAGTGGGACACTATACTATGGCTACACCTTC.

The rearrangement links TRBV7-9 to TRBJ1-1, with D tentatively TRBD1 (5 bases). Germline CDR1 SEHNR, CDR2 FQNEAQ (reference sequence). This CDR3 comprises 14 residues. V was trimmed by 8 bases and J by 0 bases, leaving 13 bases between them. CDR3 sequence reads: CASGLGRLNTEAFF. The CDR3 nucleotides read TGTGCCAGCGGATTGGGACGATTGAACACTGAAGCTTTCTTT.

The chain employs TRBV14 and TRBJ2-3; D unclear. Trimming shortened V by 1 base and J by 2 bases, and 19 bases separated the two germline ends. Per the germline V gene, CDR1 is SGHDN and CDR2 is FVKESK. CDR3 length equals 18 residues. The CDR3 protein is CASSQVYLAHLDTDTQYF. As DNA, the CDR3 is TGTGCCAGCAGCCAAGTTTATCTCGCCCACCTTGACACAGATACGCAGTATTTT.

The genes are TRBV29-1 and TRBJ2-7; D is unresolved. CDR3 length: 12 residues. Trimming left V 4 bases short and J 2 bases short, with 9 bases between. Germline V CDR1 and CDR2: SQVTM, ANQGSEA. CDR3: CSVAASTYEQYF. The CDR3 coding sequence is TGCAGCGTTGCAGCCAGCACCTACGAGCAGTACTTC.

This chain links TRBV27 with TRBJ2-7; weak D call: TRBD1 (6 bases). The CDR3 spans 14 residues. V lost 6 bases to trimming and J lost 6 bases, with 18 bases between them. The germline CDR1 and CDR2 sequences are MNHEY and SMNVEV (reference sequence). The CDR3 nucleotides read TGTGCCAGCAGGCAACAGGGTAGAATTTCCGAGCAGTACTTC. It is translated as CASRQQGRISEQYF.

V usage is TRBV5-8 and J usage is TRBJ2-3; D gene uncertain. The CDR3 runs 15 residues. The germline V and J ends were trimmed by 0 bases and 1 base, with 9 bases remaining between them. The germline V gene encodes CDR1 SGHTS and CDR2 YDEGEE. Here the CDR3 reads CASSLGGGGTDTQYF. CDR3 DNA sequence: TGTGCCAGCAGCTTGGGAGGTGGGGGCACAGATACGCAGTATTTT.

The V and J genes are TRBV5-1 and TRBJ2-3; 8 bases match TRBD2. V gave up 0 bases and J gave up 5 bases; unmatched junction bases: 8. Germline V gene sequence: CDR1 SGHRS, CDR2 YFSETQ. CDR3 length equals 16 residues. The CDR3 DNA reads as TGCGCCAGCAGCTTGGAGGTCGCGGGAGGAGGAGATACGCAGTATTTT. It encodes CASSLEVAGGGDTQYF.

V gene TRBV28 combines with J gene TRBJ1-2; a possible D gene is TRBD1 (5 bases). Germline loops: CDR1 MDHEN, CDR2 SYDVKM. Trimming stripped 6 bases from V and 6 bases from J, with 20 bases between. The CDR3 extends over 15 amino acids. DNA of the CDR3: TGTGCCAGCAGCCTTCCCGACCGCGGGGGGAATGGCTACACCTTC. Translation: CASSLPDRGGNGYTF.

J is TRBJ2-4 and V is TRBV5-6; D remains ambiguous. The V gene lost 0 bases and the J gene lost 4 bases, with 8 bases spanning the gap. Germline CDR1 and CDR2: SGHDT and YYEEEE. CDR3 size: 14 residues. CDR3 sequence: CASSLVPAKNIQYF. The CDR3 DNA is TGTGCCAGCAGCTTGGTCCCGGCTAAAAACATTCAGTACTTC.

The gene calls are TRBV7-8 and TRBJ1-4; D perhaps matches TRBD1 (5 bases). The germline V gene encodes CDR1 SGHVS and CDR2 FQNEAQ. The CDR3 extends over 17 amino acids. V was trimmed by 5 bases and J by 7 bases, leaving 23 bases between them. The CDR3 here is CASSNARMGGLSEKLFF. CDR3 in DNA: TGTGCCAGCAGCAACGCGAGGATGGGGGGTTTGAGTGAAAAACTGTTTTTT. Variable domain in full (rest from reference TRBV7-8 and TRBJ1-4): GAGVSQSPRYKVAKRGQDVALRCDPISGHVSLFWYQQALGQGPEFLTYFQNEAQLDKSGLPSDRFFAERPEGSVSTLKIQRTQQEDSAVYLCASSNARMGGLSEKLFFGSGTQLSVL.

The V and J genes are TRBV4-1 and TRBJ2-7, with TRBD1 identical over 11 bases. CDR3 length equals 14 residues. V shed 4 bases, J shed 3 bases, and the junction held 2 bases outside the gene matches. CDR1 and CDR2 from the germline V gene are MGHRA and YSYEKL. In DNA, the CDR3 is TGCGCCAGCAGCCCCGGGACAGGGGGCTACGAGCAGTACTTC. Residues: CASSPGTGGYEQYF.

V and J are TRBV4-1 and TRBJ2-7; D might be TRBD1 (5 bases). The ends were cut back, 6 bases at V and 3 bases at J, with 9 bases in the middle. Germline V CDR1 and CDR2: MGHRA, YSYEKL. The CDR3 is made up of 12 amino acids. The CDR3: CASRGQGYEQYF. The CDR3 DNA reads as TGCGCCAGCAGGGGGCAAGGCTACGAGCAGTACTTC.

The V gene is TRBV28, the J gene TRBJ1-3; D possibly corresponds to TRBD1 (5 bases). Germline lookup yields CDR1 MDHEN and CDR2 SYDVKM. The V and J ends lost 5 bases and 1 base respectively, with 21 bases between them. The CDR3 consists of 18 residues. The CDR3: CASSPPGRWLPSGNTIYF. The CDR3 region has the DNA TGTGCCAGCAGTCCACCGGGGCGTTGGTTGCCTTCTGGAAACACCATATATTTT.

This sequence joins TRBV7-9 and TRBJ1-1, with D possibly TRBD1 on 6 matching bases. The CDR3 length is 15 residues. Germline CDR1 SEHNR, CDR2 FQNEAQ (reference sequence). The germline V and J ends were trimmed by 5 bases and 5 bases, with 18 bases remaining between them. CDR3 amino acids: CASSLGDTRGTEAFF. Here the CDR3 DNA reads TGTGCCAGCAGCCTGGGGGACACCCGAGGGACTGAAGCTTTCTTT.

The sample holds one count of this clone. The rearrangement joins TRBV13 to TRBJ2-2, with D hard to call. There are 16 residues in the CDR3. V shed 5 bases and J shed 3 bases, with 16 bases lying between them. Per the germline V gene, CDR1 is PRHDT and CDR2 is FYEKMQ (reference sequence). CDR3 DNA: TGTGCCAGCAGCCTGAATACAGTTACCTACACCGGGGAGCTGTTTTTT. Protein product: CASSLNTVTYTGELFF.

This chain joins TRBV27 and TRBJ1-6; 8 bases map to TRBD1. The CDR3 is 15 residues long. Germline loops: CDR1 MNHEY, CDR2 SMNVEV (reference sequence). V lost 5 bases, J lost 8 bases, and 8 bases stayed unmatched. In DNA, the CDR3 is TGTGCCAGCAGTCACGGACAGGGTTGGGATTCACCCCTCCACTTT. Its protein product is CASSHGQGWDSPLHF.

Concerning this clone itself: In the same sample, other DNA sequences code for this CDR3. CDR3 nucleotide sequence: TGTGCCATCAGTGGAGGGGGAACCGAAGCTTTCTTT. Its translation is CAISGGGTEAFF. The genes are TRBV10-3 and TRBJ1-1; a possible D gene is TRBD1 (6 bases). The V end was cut by 4 bases, the J end by 8 bases, with 11 bases between. The length of the CDR3 is 12 residues. Looked up from germline, CDR1 is ENHRY and CDR2 is SYGVKD.

J is TRBJ2-6 and V is TRBV27; the D is unclear. CDR1 and CDR2 from the germline V gene are MNHEY and SMNVEV (reference sequence). The V and J ends lost 7 bases and 1 base respectively, with 5 bases between them. The CDR3 spans 13 residues. Here the CDR3 DNA reads TGTGCCAGCACCCGATCTGGGGCCAACGTCCTGACTTTC. Protein sequence: CASTRSGANVLTF.

The chain links TRBV6-1 to TRBJ1-5; D uncertain. CDR1 and CDR2 from the germline V gene are MNHNS and SASEGT. V was trimmed by 0 bases and J by 0 bases, leaving 12 bases between them. This CDR3 comprises 17 residues. The CDR3 protein is CASSEAPGRYSNQPQHF. The CDR3 nucleotides are TGTGCCAGCAGTGAAGCGCCGGGGAGGTATAGCAATCAGCCCCAGCATTTT.

Concerning this clone itself: This specimen includes other DNA sequences encoding the same CDR3. The CDR3 loop reads CASSPLDRANYGYTF. The DNA for the CDR3 is TGTGCCAGCTCACCTTTAGACAGGGCCAACTATGGCTACACCTTC. The V gene is TRBV18, the J gene TRBJ1-2, with 7 bases matching TRBD1. CDR3 length equals 15 residues. The germline V gene encodes CDR1 KGHSH and CDR2 LQKENI. V trimming: 3 bases; J trimming: 2 bases; junction bases outside the gene matches: 6.